The rows below give T cell receptor beta chains drawn from one sample of a study of identical twins. TCRdb independently ran MiXCR on the 5' RACE reads; one entry per CDR3 protein. The table shows 540,000 or so distinct CDR3 sequences, with under 25% occurring only once. This sample was shared with a second study, whose subject was yellow fever vaccine responses in identical twins.

What was sequenced was CD4+ T cells sorted from blood. The receptor source for this set is a woman younger than 35 in good health. The CDR3 runs from the conserved cysteine through the conserved F or W. The D gene is left open where the match is weak. Rows may omit the clone size; those that give it use once, few, many or a size class.

d_gene	v_gene	j_gene	abundance	CDR3aa	CDR3nt
.	TRBV20-1	TRBJ2-3	few	CSARDAFARTDTQYF	TGCAGTGCTAGAGATGCCTTTGCGCGCACAGATACGCAGTATTTT
.	TRBV24-1	TRBJ1-5	.	CATSVGGERPQHF	TGTGCCACCAGTGTAGGGGGGGAACGTCCCCAGCATTTT
.	TRBV27	TRBJ2-3	.	CASSPLGGRDTQYF	TGTGCCAGCAGTCCTTTGGGGGGACGGGATACGCAGTATTTT
.	TRBV5-1	TRBJ2-5	.	CASSFSPGLALQENQYF	TGCGCCAGCAGCTTTTCCCCGGGGCTAGCCCTTCAAGAGAACCAGTACTTC
.	TRBV5-1	TRBJ1-4	many	CASSLVGFGGEKLFF	TGCGCCAGCAGCTTGGTTGGGTTCGGGGGTGAAAAACTGTTTTTT
TRBD2	TRBV7-2	TRBJ2-1	.	CASSDSGSSSYNEQFF	TGTGCCAGCAGCGATAGCGGGAGCAGCTCCTACAATGAGCAGTTCTTC
TRBD2	TRBV24-1	TRBJ2-1	many	CATSDSPGLPQNNEQFF	TGTGCCACCAGTGATTCTCCGGGACTACCCCAGAACAATGAGCAGTTCTTC
TRBD2	TRBV5-1	TRBJ2-4	few	CARSPVREGEGKNIQYF	TGCGCCAGATCGCCCGTGAGGGAGGGAGAGGGCAAAAACATTCAGTACTTC
TRBD2	TRBV12-5	TRBJ2-1	.	CASGLGGLAGVYNEQFF	TGTGCTAGTGGTTTGGGGGGACTAGCGGGAGTCTACAATGAGCAGTTCTTC
TRBD2	TRBV5-1	TRBJ2-5	many	CASSLSGGGETQYF	TGCGCCAGCAGCCTAAGCGGGGGAGGGGAGACCCAGTACTTC
.	TRBV12-3/TRBV12-4	TRBJ1-4	.	CASSLSQVNTEKLFF	TGTGCCAGCAGTTTATCCCAGGTCAATACAGAAAAACTGTTTTTT
.	TRBV2	TRBJ2-1	few	CASRVAESYNEQFF	TGTGCCAGCAGAGTAGCGGAATCCTACAATGAGCAGTTCTTC